Each of the 32 T cell receptor beta chains below was sequenced from the same sample in a study of T cells in Graves' hyperthyroidism and ophthalmopathy. The TCR beta CDR3 regions underwent amplification using RNA transcripts as the source. An initial round of RT-PCR targeting the TCR CDR3 relied on the HTBI primer set. TCRdb independently ran MiXCR on the multiplex PCR reads; one entry per CDR3 protein. The sample carries 500,000 to 750,000 distinct CDR3 sequences, about 43% recorded once. Sample: peripheral blood or thyroid tissue (not recorded which). These receptors originate from a woman aged 18 to 35 with Graves' hyperthyroidism.

The rearrangement uses TRBV15 and TRBJ1-5, with 10 bases fitting TRBD1. The CDR3 spans 14 residues. The V gene's germline CDR1 is LNHNV and CDR2 YYDKDF (reference sequence). Trimming took 3 bases from V and 6 from J; bases not matched to a gene: 2. CDR3 residues: CATSSRTGGQPQHF. The CDR3 coding sequence is TGTGCCACCAGCAGCCGGACAGGGGGTCAGCCCCAGCATTTT.

The chain is built from TRBV9 and TRBJ1-4; 8 nucleotides line up with TRBD1. V was clipped by 3 bases and J by 8 bases; unmatched bases: 6. The CDR3 runs to 14 residues. Germline V gene data show CDR1 as SGDLS and CDR2 as YYNGEE. CDR3 amino acids: CASSAGQAGEKLFF. CDR3 bases: TGTGCCAGCAGCGCGGGACAGGCGGGGGAAAAACTGTTTTTT.

The sample holds many counts of this clonotype. V gene TRBV12-3 or TRBV12-4 combines with J gene TRBJ1-4, with D perhaps TRBD1 (6 bases). The CDR3 loop spans 14 amino acids. The V end lost 7 bases, the J end lost 5 bases, and 14 bases lay between the germline ends. CDR3 bases: TGTGCCAGCAATCAGGGGCAGGCAAATGAAAAACTGTTTTTT. Protein sequence: CASNQGQANEKLFF.

In this sample, this clonotype turned up many times. The chain has TRBV7-3 and TRBJ2-5; D may correspond to TRBD1 or TRBD2 (5 bases each). The V gene lost 0 bases and the J gene lost 3 bases, with 5 bases spanning the gap. The CDR3 has 13 amino acids. In germline, CDR1 is SGHTA, CDR2 FQGTGA. The CDR3 region has the DNA TGTGCCAGCAGCTTAACGGGGGAAGAGACCCAGTACTTC. Encoded protein: CASSLTGEETQYF.

Remarks on this clonotype: One base away lies a much larger clone, so this may be a sequencing read error. The J gene is TRBJ2-5, the V gene TRBV20-1; the D call may be TRBD1 or TRBD2 (5 bases each). The germline V gene has CDR1 DFQATT and CDR2 SNEGSKA (reference sequence). The CDR3 sequence is 11 residues long. CDR3 bases: TGCGGTGCTAGAGAGGGGCCTCCAGAGGTTTTC. Translation gives CGAREGPPEVF.

This sequence joins TRBV5-5 and TRBJ2-6; D gene unclear. The CDR3 totals 16 residues. V lost 4 bases, J lost 0 bases, and 11 bases lay in between. Germline V gene sequence: CDR1 SGHKS, CDR2 YYEKEE (reference sequence). This CDR3 is CASSISRSSGANVLTF. The CDR3 DNA follows: TGTGCCAGCAGCATATCGCGGAGCTCTGGGGCCAACGTCCTGACTTTC.

The V gene is TRBV20-1, the J gene TRBJ2-5; TRBD1 agrees at 10 bases. V was pared by 0 bases and J by 2 bases, with 6 bases of the junction left unmatched. The CDR3 runs 16 residues. The germline V gene has CDR1 DFQATT and CDR2 SNEGSKA (reference sequence). This CDR3 is CSARDGTGAKQETQYF. For the CDR3, the DNA is TGCAGTGCTAGAGATGGGACAGGGGCTAAACAAGAGACCCAGTACTTC.

This clonotype came up many times. The genes are TRBV27 and TRBJ1-2; 7 bases are a match to TRBD1. The CDR3 runs to 14 residues. Germline loops: CDR1 MNHEY, CDR2 SMNVEV (reference sequence). V shed 4 bases and J 5 bases; nucleotides not matched to a gene: 7. CDR3 protein: CASSSTGERYGYTF. The CDR3 coding sequence is TGTGCCAGCAGTTCAACAGGGGAGCGGTATGGCTACACCTTC.

This clonotype was detected ten times or more. The chain uses TRBV20-1 and TRBJ1-4, with 7 bases that match TRBD1. The CDR3 runs to 15 residues. V lost 0 bases and J lost 4; bases outside the gene matches: 5. The germline V gene encodes CDR1 DFQATT and CDR2 SNEGSKA (reference sequence). The CDR3 DNA is TGCAGTGCTAGAGAAGAGACAGGGCTTAATGAAAAACTGTTTTTT. Protein product: CSAREETGLNEKLFF.

The rearrangement joins TRBV30 to TRBJ2-6; perhaps TRBD2 as D (5 bases). This CDR3 region has 17 residues. Germline V CDR1 and CDR2: GTSNPN, SVGIG (reference sequence). Trimming left V 3 bases short and J 2 bases short, with 17 bases between. CDR3 nucleotides: TGTGCCTGGAGGGCGGGTGCTATGGCTACTGGGGCCAACGTCCTGACTTTC. Its translation is CAWRAGAMATGANVLTF.

For this clonotype: This sequence may be a read error, since a much larger clone differs from it by one base. The chain joins TRBV12-3 or TRBV12-4 to TRBJ1-1, with D possibly being TRBD1 (6 bases). The CDR3 is 16 amino acids. The CDR3 is CASSFRRGGPNTEASF. For the CDR3, the DNA is TGTGCCAGCAGTTTTCGGCGGGGGGGGCCTAACACTGAAGCTTCCTTT.

The V call is TRBV20-1, the J call TRBJ1-5, with 7 bases aligning to TRBD1. The ends lost 8 bases at V and 3 bases at J; junction bases unmatched: 7. CDR1 DFQATT and CDR2 SNEGSKA come from the germline V gene (reference sequence). The CDR3 extends over 13 amino acids. Here the CDR3 DNA reads TGCAGTTCAGGGGGGGCCTTCAATCAGCCCCAGCATTTT. Protein product: CSSGGAFNQPQHF.

CDR3 nucleotide sequence: TGCAGTGCTAGAGTAGGGACAGGGGGCACTGAAGCTTTCTTT. Residues: CSARVGTGGTEAFF. The chain recombines TRBV20-1 with TRBJ1-1; 11 nucleotides line up with TRBD1. Trimming removed 1 base from V and 4 bases from J; junction bases left unmatched: 2. Germline loops: CDR1 DFQATT, CDR2 SNEGSKA (reference sequence). CDR3 length equals 14 residues.

This clonotype was seen many times. J is TRBJ1-3 and V is TRBV20-1; no clear D gene. V lost 3 bases to trimming and J lost 2 bases, with 5 bases between them. In germline, CDR1 is DFQATT, CDR2 SNEGSKA (reference sequence). The CDR3 covers 12 residues. DNA for the CDR3: TGCAGTGCTAGGATTCCTGGAAACACCATATATTTT. Translated, it gives CSARIPGNTIYF.

This clonotype has at least ten counts. The V call is TRBV12-3 or TRBV12-4, the J call TRBJ2-7; 9 bases align to TRBD2. The CDR3 has 14 amino acids. J lost 7 bases, V lost 3 bases, and 7 bases had no gene match. The CDR3 loop is CASSFGGRAEEQYF. CDR3 in DNA: TGTGCCAGCAGTTTTGGCGGGAGGGCCGAGGAGCAGTACTTC.

Many counts were recorded for this clonotype. The genes are TRBV20-1 and TRBJ2-7, with TRBD2 matching 10 bases. V lost 5 bases to trimming and J lost 7 bases; unmatched junction nucleotides: 2. This CDR3 region has 11 residues. Germline V lookup: CDR1 DFQATT, CDR2 SNEGSKA (reference sequence). CDR3 amino acids: CSAGTSVEQYF. For the CDR3, the DNA is TGCAGTGCTGGGACTAGCGTAGAGCAGTACTTC.

The V gene is TRBV29-1, the J gene TRBJ1-2; no firm D call. Trimming cost V 8 bases and J 2 bases, with 12 bases left between them. The CDR3 spans 12 residues. Germline V gene sequence: CDR1 SQVTM, CDR2 ANQGSEA. CDR3 DNA: TGCAGCTTAAGGGAGAAGAACTATGGCTACACCTTC. As protein: CSLREKNYGYTF.

The chain couples TRBV30 to TRBJ2-2, with 7 bases lining up with TRBD2. The germline gives CDR1 GTSNPN, CDR2 SVGIG (reference sequence). V gave up 0 bases and J gave up 3 bases; unmatched junction bases: 4. This CDR3 spans 15 amino acids. As DNA, the CDR3 is TGTGCCTGGAGTGTACGGGGGGAGGACACCGGGGAGCTGTTTTTT. Its translation is CAWSVRGEDTGELFF. Using reference TRBV30 and TRBJ2-2 for the parts outside the CDR3, the full variable domain is SQTIHQWPATLVQPVGSPLSLECTVEGTSNPNLYWYRQAAGRGLQLLFYSVGIGQISSEVPQNLSASRPQDRQFILSSKKLLLSDSGFYLCAWSVRGEDTGELFFGEGSRLTVL.

This chain links TRBV24-1 with TRBJ2-7; perhaps D is TRBD1 or TRBD2 (5 bases each). There are 13 residues in the CDR3. Germline V gene sequence: CDR1 KGHDR, CDR2 SFDVKD. The germline V and J ends were trimmed by 4 bases and 3 bases, with 9 bases remaining between them. The CDR3 DNA reads as TGTGCCACCAGTGAGGGGGAGCACTACGAGCAGTACTTC. Amino acids: CATSEGEHYEQYF.

This rearrangement joins TRBV25-1 to TRBJ1-1; TRBD1 matches at 9 bases. Germline V gene lookup returns CDR1 MGHDK and CDR2 SYGVNS. The trim removed 5 bases at V and 5 bases at J, leaving 6 bases unmatched. The CDR3 runs to 14 residues. Written as DNA, the CDR3 is TGTGCCAGCAGTAAACAGGGGGCGTGGACTGAAGCTTTCTTT. Translation: CASSKQGAWTEAFF. The complete variable domain, with remaining parts taken from reference TRBV25-1 and TRBJ1-1, reads EADIYQTPRYLVIGTGKKITLECSQTMGHDKMYWYQQDPGMELHLIHYSYGVNSTEKGDLSSESTVSRIRTEHFPLTLESARPSHTSQYLCASSKQGAWTEAFFGQGTRLTVV.

Of note for this clonotype: At one of its ends the junction is not consistent with the germline gene, which may arise from a read error. The chain carries TRBV7-9 and TRBJ2-2; 7 nucleotides line up with TRBD1. Germline V CDR1 and CDR2: SEHNR, FQNEAQ (reference sequence). This CDR3 comprises 15 residues. The CDR3 protein is CASSGFRQGMWELFF. Written as DNA, the CDR3 is TGTGCCAGCAGTGGATTCCGACAGGGTATGTGGGAGCTATTTTTT.

This clonotype came up many times. The V gene is TRBV11-2, the J gene TRBJ2-7, with 8 nucleotides matching TRBD2. The CDR3 sequence is 14 residues long. The junction had 4 bases not matched to a gene; V was cut back by 5 bases and J by 1 base. Germline V gives CDR1 SGHAT, CDR2 FQNNGV. DNA for the CDR3: TGTGCCAGCAGCCTAGGACTAGCTTCCTACGAGCAGTACTTC. Amino acids: CASSLGLASYEQYF. Supplemented by reference TRBV11-2 and TRBJ2-7, the full variable domain reads EAGVAQSPRYKIIEKRQSVAFWCNPISGHATLYWYQQILGQGPKLLIQFQNNGVVDDSQLPKDRFSAERLKGVDSTLKIQPAKLEDSAVYLCASSLGLASYEQYFGPGTRLTVT.

This clonotype was counted between two and nine times. The chain carries TRBV13 and TRBJ1-1; possibly TRBD1 for D (5 bases). CDR3 length equals 15 residues. The V gene lost 1 base and the J gene lost 1 base, with 10 bases spanning the gap. Germline values: CDR1 PRHDT, CDR2 FYEKMQ (reference sequence). CDR3 nucleotide sequence: TGTGCCAGCAGCTTAGTCACGGGGACGAACACTGAAGCTTTCTTT. It is translated as CASSLVTGTNTEAFF.

The rearrangement links TRBV6-4 to TRBJ2-7; 13 bases map to TRBD2. The J segment lost 7 bases and the V segment lost 8 bases, leaving 8 bases of the junction unmatched. CDR1 is MRHNA and CDR2 is SNTAGT in the germline V gene. This CDR3 region has 14 residues. CDR3 residues: CASFKWGLAGEQYF. The DNA for the CDR3 is TGTGCCAGCTTCAAGTGGGGACTAGCGGGGGAGCAGTACTTC.

The genes are TRBV7-1 and TRBJ1-2; D not resolved. TRBV7-1 is labeled an ORF, and its function is uncertain. CDR3 length: 12 residues. V was clipped by 2 bases and J by 6 bases, with 7 bases between them. CDR3 DNA: TGTGCCAGCAGCTCACCAGACAATGGCTACACCTTC. Protein sequence: CASSSPDNGYTF.

V and J are TRBV12-3 or TRBV12-4 and TRBJ2-5; a possible D gene is TRBD2 (5 bases). Trimming pared 5 bases from V and 7 bases from J, leaving 14 bases between. The CDR3 runs to 13 residues. The CDR3 DNA reads TGTGCCAGCAGTCTATGGGGAGCTGGGACCCAGTACTTC. This sequence encodes CASSLWGAGTQYF.

This clonotype was counted ten times or more. The genes are TRBV7-9 and TRBJ2-5, with a tentative D call TRBD1 (6 bases). The germline CDR1 and CDR2 sequences are SEHNR and FQNEAQ (reference sequence). CDR3 length: 13 residues. Trimming pared 6 bases from V and 5 bases from J, leaving 13 bases between. The CDR3 sequence: CASRHRDAETQYF. CDR3 bases: TGTGCCAGCAGACACAGGGACGCGGAGACCCAGTACTTC.

The chain is built from TRBV15 and TRBJ2-6, with 12 bases that match TRBD2. After removal of 3 bases from V and 0 bases from J, the junction contained 15 bases not matched to a gene. Germline CDR1 reads LNHNV; CDR2 reads YYDKDF (reference sequence). There are 22 residues in the CDR3. This chain's CDR3 is CATSSLAAGLAGSSSGANVLTF. DNA of the CDR3: TGTGCCACCAGCAGCTTAGCGGCGGGACTAGCGGGTTCCAGCTCTGGGGCCAACGTCCTGACTTTC.

This clonotype was found many times. V and J are TRBV7-9 and TRBJ2-7; 7 bases align to TRBD1. V was clipped by 6 bases and J by 5 bases; unmatched bases: 10. This CDR3 comprises 14 residues. Per germline, CDR1 SEHNR and CDR2 FQNEAQ (reference sequence). The CDR3 DNA reads TGTGCCAGCAGGACCACGACAGGGCAACACGAGCAGTACTTC. This codes for CASRTTTGQHEQYF.

Worth noting for this clonotype: With a much larger clone just one base away, this may be a read error. CDR3 residues: CASSLASGMGEKLFF. For the CDR3, the DNA is TGTGCCAGCAGCTTGGCGTCCGGGATGGGTGAAAAACTGTTTTTT. The chain has TRBV6-1 and TRBJ1-4; D is undetermined. CDR1 and CDR2 from the germline V gene are MNHNS and SASEGT. This CDR3 has 15 residues. V dropped 6 bases and J dropped 7 bases, with 18 bases sitting between them.

This clonotype was found many times. The rearrangement uses TRBV20-1 and TRBJ2-5, with D hard to call. Trimming removed 3 bases at V and 5 bases at J, with 19 bases between. CDR3 size: 15 residues. Germline values: CDR1 DFQATT, CDR2 SNEGSKA (reference sequence). In DNA form, the CDR3 reads TGCAGTGCTAGTCCCCCTGTGCTAGTATTGGAGACCCAGTACTTC. This sequence encodes CSASPPVLVLETQYF.

This clonotype was counted ten times or more. The genes are TRBV25-1 and TRBJ2-2; 8 bases are a match to TRBD1. Looked up from germline, CDR1 is MGHDK and CDR2 is SYGVNS. V lost 5 bases and J lost 1; bases outside the gene matches: 3. There are 15 residues in the CDR3. The CDR3 DNA reads as TGTGCCAGCAGTCGGACAGGGAGGAACACCGGGGAGCTGTTTTTT. It translates to CASSRTGRNTGELFF.